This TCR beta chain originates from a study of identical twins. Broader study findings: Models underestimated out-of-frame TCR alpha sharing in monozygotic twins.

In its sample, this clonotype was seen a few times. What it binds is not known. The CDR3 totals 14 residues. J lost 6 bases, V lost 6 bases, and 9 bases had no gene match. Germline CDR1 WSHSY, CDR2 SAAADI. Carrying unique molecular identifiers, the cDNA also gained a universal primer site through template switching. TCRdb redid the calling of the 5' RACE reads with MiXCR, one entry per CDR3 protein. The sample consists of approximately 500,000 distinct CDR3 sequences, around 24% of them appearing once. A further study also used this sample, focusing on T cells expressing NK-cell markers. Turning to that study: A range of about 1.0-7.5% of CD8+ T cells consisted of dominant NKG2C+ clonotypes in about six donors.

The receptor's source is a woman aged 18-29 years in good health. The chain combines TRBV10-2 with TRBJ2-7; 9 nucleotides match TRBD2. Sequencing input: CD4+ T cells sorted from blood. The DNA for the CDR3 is TGCGCCAGCAGAGATAGCGGGAGTTGGCGCGAGCAGTACTTC. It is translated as CASRDSGSWREQYF.